This T cell receptor (beta chain) emerged from a study of cytomegalovirus exposure and HLA in healthy donors. With 60 Vbeta and 13 Jbeta primers, the PCR was carried out. This table comes from immunoSEQ multiplex PCR, and its TCRdb copy is limited to in-frame clones, with some not included. The data contain 60,000 or so clones, 85% of them singletons. Notes on this clone: Its antigen is not identified.

General study points: Associated with cytomegalovirus, according to the listing, were 150 to 200 TCR beta chains. Within an earlier analysis, most TCR beta V segments proved productive either about 87% or about 30% of the time. The likely origin of a cluster of highly shared sequence variants was a sequencing artifact.

The CDR3 consists of 16 residues. Germline V gene lookup returns CDR1 GTSNPN and CDR2 SVGIG (reference sequence). V was clipped by 3 bases and J by 3 bases; unmatched bases: 7. The chain has TRBV30 and TRBJ2-7, with TRBD2 matching 14 bases. This TCR was sampled from a female donor in good health and CMV-seronegative. Sequencing was performed on PBMCs. The CDR3 sequence: CAWRFAGTSGSYEQYF. CDR3 in DNA: TGTGCCTGGAGATTTGCGGGGACTAGCGGGAGCTACGAGCAGTACTTC.